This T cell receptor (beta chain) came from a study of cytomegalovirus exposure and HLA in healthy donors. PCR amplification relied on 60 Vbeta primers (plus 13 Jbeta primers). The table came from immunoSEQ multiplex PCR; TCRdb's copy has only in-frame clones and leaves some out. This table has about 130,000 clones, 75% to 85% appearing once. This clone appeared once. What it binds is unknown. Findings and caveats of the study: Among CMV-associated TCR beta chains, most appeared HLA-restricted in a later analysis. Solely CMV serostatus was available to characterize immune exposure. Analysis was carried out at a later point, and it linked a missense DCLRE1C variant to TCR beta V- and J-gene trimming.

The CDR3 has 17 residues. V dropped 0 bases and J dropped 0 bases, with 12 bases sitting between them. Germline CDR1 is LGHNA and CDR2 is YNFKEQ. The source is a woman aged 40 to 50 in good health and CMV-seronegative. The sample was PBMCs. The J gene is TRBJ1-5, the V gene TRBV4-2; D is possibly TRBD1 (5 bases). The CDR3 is CASSQDRLRDSNQPQHF. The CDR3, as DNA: TGTGCCAGCAGCCAAGATCGTCTCAGGGATAGCAATCAGCCCCAGCATTTT.